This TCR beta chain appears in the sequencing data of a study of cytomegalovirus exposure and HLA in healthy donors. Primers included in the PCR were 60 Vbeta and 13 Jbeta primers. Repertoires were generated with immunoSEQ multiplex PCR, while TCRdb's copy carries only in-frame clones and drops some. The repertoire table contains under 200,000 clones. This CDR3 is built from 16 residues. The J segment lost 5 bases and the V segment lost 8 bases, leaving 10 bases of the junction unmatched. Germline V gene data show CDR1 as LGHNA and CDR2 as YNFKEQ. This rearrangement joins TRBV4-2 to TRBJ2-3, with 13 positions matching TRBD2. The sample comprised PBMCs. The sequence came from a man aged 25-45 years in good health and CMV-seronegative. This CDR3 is CASGVTSGGAIDTQYF. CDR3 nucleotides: TGTGCCAGCGGCGTTACTAGCGGGGGGGCAATAGATACGCAGTATTTT.